The 32 T cell receptor beta chains given below trace back to one sample, sequenced in a study of T-cell memory formation after mild COVID-19. TCRdb processed the 5' RACE reads anew with MiXCR; each CDR3 protein has one entry. Of a few hundred thousand distinct CDR3 sequences listed, 20% to 25% are singletons. The sequencing sample was made of PBMCs or a T cell subset sorted from them (not recorded which). Receptors originate from a man between 18 and 29 years old who had mild COVID-19 (a few samples of this study predate the infection). Cell type and time point are not known.

The J gene is TRBJ2-3, the V gene TRBV5-1, with D hard to call. V was shortened by 1 base and J by 5 bases, with 11 bases between the two germline ends. The CDR3 totals 14 residues. Germline CDR1 is SGHRS and CDR2 is YFSETQ. CDR3 DNA: TGCGCCAGCAGCTTGCTCCGGTCCTTAGATACGCAGTATTTT. It encodes CASSLLRSLDTQYF.

This clonotype was seen many times. The rearrangement links TRBV7-2 to TRBJ1-5; 7 bases line up with TRBD1. Germline CDR1 is SGHTA and CDR2 is FQGNSA. CDR3 length: 13 amino acids. Trimming cost V 1 base and J 7 bases; bases outside gene matches: 1. CDR3 nucleotides: TGTGCCAGCAGCTTAGAGGGACAGCAGCCCCAGCATTTT. Translating gives CASSLEGQQPQHF.

This clonotype was counted between two and nine times. The gene calls are TRBV11-2 and TRBJ1-3; D call uncertain. V was clipped by 2 bases and J by 2 bases, with 4 bases between them. CDR3 length: 13 residues. Germline V gene lookup returns CDR1 SGHAT and CDR2 FQNNGV. The CDR3 DNA reads TGTGCCAGCAGCTTATTCGCTGGAAACACCATATATTTT. Amino acid sequence: CASSLFAGNTIYF.

This clonotype has just a few counts. This chain links TRBV7-8 with TRBJ2-1; a weak D match, TRBD2 (6 bases). Looked up from germline, CDR1 is SGHVS and CDR2 is FQNEAQ. The CDR3 covers 15 residues. Deletions cut 2 bases from V and 12 bases from J, with 20 bases between. For the CDR3, the DNA is TGTGCCAGCAGCTTAAAGCGGACTACCGTCGAAGGGCAGTTCTTC. Residues: CASSLKRTTVEGQFF.

This rearrangement joins TRBV19 to TRBJ1-5; 11 bases are a match to TRBD1. There are 14 residues in the CDR3. V shed 5 bases, J shed 7 bases, and the junction held 4 bases outside the gene matches. Germline V gene lookup returns CDR1 LNHDA and CDR2 SQIVND (reference sequence). The CDR3 reads CASSGTGGYQPQHF. The CDR3 coding sequence is TGTGCCAGTAGTGGGACAGGGGGTTACCAGCCCCAGCATTTT.

The rearrangement links TRBV28 to TRBJ2-3, with TRBD2 as a possible D gene (6 bases). V was trimmed by 7 bases and J by 4 bases, leaving 12 bases between them. This CDR3 has 13 residues. Germline-derived CDR1 and CDR2 are MDHEN and SYDVKM. The CDR3 spells CASTLASSDTQYF. The CDR3 DNA reads as TGTGCCAGCACCCTAGCGAGTTCAGATACGCAGTATTTT.

This chain uses TRBV12-3 or TRBV12-4 with TRBJ1-6, with D unresolved. Trimming stripped 3 bases from V and 8 bases from J, with 11 bases between. CDR3 length equals 14 residues. CDR3 protein: CASSFTGVYSPLHF. The DNA for the CDR3 is TGTGCCAGCAGTTTTACCGGGGTTTATTCACCCCTCCACTTT.

This clonotype is medium-sized within its sample. The rearrangement uses TRBV7-2 and TRBJ2-5; 8 nucleotides line up with TRBD2. The CDR3 totals 17 residues. Germline-derived CDR1 and CDR2 are SGHTA and FQGNSA. V was pared by 5 bases and J by 0 bases, with 11 bases of the junction left unmatched. The CDR3 here is CASSPRGGGGYQETQYF. CDR3 DNA: TGTGCCAGCAGCCCCCGGGGAGGCGGGGGGTACCAAGAGACCCAGTACTTC.

This clonotype was counted a few times. The chain joins TRBV20-1 to TRBJ2-2; D gene ambiguous. The CDR3 extends over 13 amino acids. The V gene's germline CDR1 is DFQATT and CDR2 SNEGSKA (reference sequence). Trimming took off 3 bases at V and 4 bases at J, with 9 bases between the two ends. CDR3 sequence reads: CSASRHITGELFF. The CDR3 region has the DNA TGCAGTGCTAGTCGTCATATCACCGGGGAGCTGTTTTTT.

The table lists this clonotype with a few counts. The chain combines TRBV4-1 with TRBJ1-1; tentatively, D is TRBD1 (5 bases). The V end was cut by 4 bases, the J end by 3 bases, with 9 bases between. CDR3 length equals 13 residues. The germline V gene encodes CDR1 MGHRA and CDR2 YSYEKL. CDR3 region: CASSLRGYTEAFF. DNA for the CDR3: TGCGCCAGCAGCCTCCGGGGGTACACTGAAGCTTTCTTT.

This chain uses TRBV7-9 with TRBJ1-4; 7 bases are a match to TRBD1. The CDR3 consists of 12 residues. CDR1 SEHNR and CDR2 FQNEAQ come from the germline V gene (reference sequence). V trimming: 4 bases; J trimming: 10 bases; junction bases outside the gene matches: 3. CDR3 bases: TGTGCCAGCAGCTGGTCAGGGGGAAAACTGTTTTTT. The encoded protein is CASSWSGGKLFF.

The chain combines TRBV5-1 with TRBJ2-1, with D maybe TRBD2 (6 bases). In germline, CDR1 is SGHRS, CDR2 YFSETQ. Trimming pared 2 bases from V and 5 bases from J, leaving 8 bases between. The CDR3 contains 13 residues. CDR3 coding DNA: TGCGCCAGCAGCTTTGGCGGGGACAATGAGCAGTTCTTC. Protein product: CASSFGGDNEQFF. Variable domain in full (rest from reference TRBV5-1 and TRBJ2-1): KAGVTQTPRYLIKTRGQQVTLSCSPISGHRSVSWYQQTPGQGLQFLFEYFSETQRNKGNFPGRFSGRQFSNSRSEMNVSTLELGDSALYLCASSFGGDNEQFFGPGTRLTVL.

The chain joins TRBV12-3 or TRBV12-4 to TRBJ1-6; no clear D gene. The V end lost 6 bases, the J end lost 9 bases, and 24 bases lay between the germline ends. This CDR3 spans 17 amino acids. This CDR3 reads CASSNNMDWIEGSPLHF. In nucleotides, the CDR3 is TGTGCCAGCAGCAATAACATGGACTGGATAGAGGGTTCACCCCTCCACTTT.

This clonotype was detected a few times. The chain couples TRBV12-3 or TRBV12-4 to TRBJ1-2, with 8 bases that match TRBD1. J lost 5 bases, V lost 0 bases, and 5 bases had no gene match. This CDR3 contains 15 residues. CDR3 sequence: CASSLAQGAWYGYTF. The CDR3, as DNA: TGTGCCAGCAGTTTAGCTCAGGGGGCTTGGTATGGCTACACCTTC.

The chain employs TRBV4-1 and TRBJ1-5; possibly TRBD1 for D (6 bases). Trimming shortened V by 1 base and J by 4 bases, and 11 bases separated the two germline ends. CDR3 size: 15 residues. CDR1 and CDR2 (germline): MGHRA, YSYEKL. The chain's CDR3 is CASSQVIGGNQPQHF. The CDR3 DNA reads as TGCGCCAGCAGCCAAGTCATAGGGGGAAATCAGCCCCAGCATTTT.

This clonotype occurred a few times. This chain links TRBV7-9 with TRBJ2-7; 7 bases map to TRBD1. This CDR3 has 14 amino acids. The germline gives CDR1 SEHNR, CDR2 FQNEAQ (reference sequence). The ends lost 5 bases at V and 3 bases at J; junction bases unmatched: 7. CDR3 sequence reads: CASSSPGQYYEQYV. The CDR3 DNA sequence: TGTGCCAGCAGCAGCCCGGGACAGTACTACGAGCAGTACGTC.

This clonotype was detected a few times. The chain recombines TRBV20-1 with TRBJ1-2; no definite D call. The CDR3 is 13 residues long. The V and J ends lost 0 bases and 0 bases respectively, with 5 bases between them. Germline CDR1 and CDR2: DFQATT and SNEGSKA (reference sequence). The CDR3 nucleotides are TGCAGTGCTAGAGATATGGCTAACTATGGCTACACCTTC. Encoded protein: CSARDMANYGYTF.

The CDR3 loop reads CASSLESPGLTPLHF. Here the CDR3 DNA reads TGTGCCAGCAGCTTAGAGAGTCCAGGGTTGACACCCCTCCACTTT. The rearrangement joins TRBV7-9 to TRBJ1-6; possible D gene TRBD1, 5 bases. Germline V CDR1 and CDR2: SEHNR, FQNEAQ (reference sequence). The CDR3 is 15 amino acids. V was pared by 1 base and J by 11 bases, with 15 bases between. Full variable domain (remainder filled in from reference TRBV7-9 and TRBJ1-6): DTGVSQNPRHKITKRGQNVTFRCDPISEHNRLYWYRQTLGQGPEFLTYFQNEAQLEKSRLLSDRFSAERPKGSFSTLEIQRTEQGDSAMYLCASSLESPGLTPLHFGNGTRLTVT.

This clonotype was detected only a few times. This rearrangement joins TRBV7-9 to TRBJ1-1, with no clear D. CDR1 and CDR2 from the germline V gene are SEHNR and FQNEAQ (reference sequence). The CDR3 contains 11 residues. Trimming removed 6 bases at V and 3 bases at J, with 5 bases between. CDR3 amino acids: CASSQYTEAFF. The CDR3 DNA sequence: TGTGCCAGCAGTCAATACACTGAAGCTTTCTTT.

Concerning this clonotype: This may be a read error: a much more frequent sequence differs by one nucleotide. The rearrangement uses TRBV12-3 or TRBV12-4 and TRBJ2-2; unclear D gene. Deletions cut 7 bases from V and 4 bases from J, with 4 bases between. The CDR3 spans 11 residues. CDR3: CASTVTGELFF. The DNA of the CDR3 is TGTGCCAGCACCGTCACCGGGGAGCTGTTTTTT.

This clonotype was observed a handful of times. V gene TRBV4-1 combines with J gene TRBJ2-1, with D tentatively TRBD2 (6 bases). The CDR3 length is 16 residues. Trimming removed 1 base from V and 8 bases from J, with 18 bases in between. CDR1 and CDR2 from the germline V gene are MGHRA and YSYEKL. The DNA of the CDR3 is TGCGCCAGCAGCCAAGGGAGGGCCACTAGTGGAGATGAGCAGTTCTTC. The encoded protein is CASSQGRATSGDEQFF.

The rearrangement joins TRBV11-2 to TRBJ2-3; 7 bases fit TRBD1. V was clipped by 5 bases and J by 0 bases; unmatched bases: 5. Germline V gene lookup returns CDR1 SGHAT and CDR2 FQNNGV. This CDR3 contains 15 residues. The CDR3 nucleotides read TGTGCCAGCAGCCCATGGACAGGAAGCACAGATACGCAGTATTTT. Residues: CASSPWTGSTDTQYF.

This clonotype was counted only a few times. J is TRBJ1-6 and V is TRBV5-1; TRBD1 is a possible D gene (5 bases). The CDR3 is made up of 19 amino acids. The germline gives CDR1 SGHRS, CDR2 YFSETQ. With 0 bases removed from V and 0 bases from J, the gap between germline ends came to 16 bases. The DNA of the CDR3 is TGCGCCAGCAGCTTGGGGTTCGGGGACCAGAGCTCCTATAATTCACCCCTCCACTTT. Residues: CASSLGFGDQSSYNSPLHF. The whole variable domain, remainder taken from reference TRBV5-1 and TRBJ1-6, is KAGVTQTPRYLIKTRGQQVTLSCSPISGHRSVSWYQQTPGQGLQFLFEYFSETQRNKGNFPGRFSGRQFSNSRSEMNVSTLELGDSALYLCASSLGFGDQSSYNSPLHFGNGTRLTVT.

This clonotype turned up a few times. This chain links TRBV5-1 with TRBJ2-2; maybe TRBD1 (6 bases). CDR1 is SGHRS, CDR2 YFSETQ, per germline. The CDR3 totals 14 residues. The V and J ends lost 6 bases and 2 bases respectively, with 11 bases between them. Written as DNA, the CDR3 is TGCGCCAGCAAGACAGGTGTAAACACCGGGGAGCTGTTTTTT. It is translated as CASKTGVNTGELFF.

The chain joins TRBV9 to TRBJ2-1; the D is unclear. Germline V gene sequence: CDR1 SGDLS, CDR2 YYNGEE. The CDR3 is made up of 16 amino acids. V lost 3 bases and J lost 3, with 16 bases in between. The CDR3 DNA is TGTGCCAGCAGCGCGGGCGACGGATACCTCTACAATGAGCAGTTCTTC. It specifies CASSAGDGYLYNEQFF.

The chain carries TRBV6-5 and TRBJ2-2, with D possibly being TRBD2 (6 bases). CDR1 and CDR2 (germline): MNHEY, SVGAGI. The CDR3 totals 16 residues. The V gene lost 11 bases and the J gene lost 2 bases, with 21 bases spanning the gap. The CDR3 reads CARRRRAGGNTGELFF. CDR3 bases: TGTGCCCGGCGAAGGCGAGCGGGCGGAAACACCGGGGAGCTGTTTTTT.

The chain is built from TRBV7-6 and TRBJ1-5, with 7 bases identical to TRBD1. Germline loops: CDR1 SGHVS, CDR2 FNYEAQ. With 1 base clipped from V and 0 bases from J, the junction kept 6 bases outside the gene matches. The length of the CDR3 is 17 residues. The CDR3: CASSLVPGQPSNQPQHF. The CDR3 DNA reads as TGTGCCAGCAGCTTAGTCCCGGGACAGCCTAGCAATCAGCCCCAGCATTTT.

The chain links TRBV5-5 to TRBJ1-3; no firm D call. The germline V and J ends were trimmed by 1 base and 0 bases, with 17 bases remaining between them. This CDR3 region has 18 residues. Germline V gene lookup returns CDR1 SGHKS and CDR2 YYEKEE (reference sequence). The CDR3 DNA reads as TGTGCCAGCAGCTTGCACATTGGGTCCGCCAGCTCTGGAAACACCATATATTTT. It is translated as CASSLHIGSASSGNTIYF.

Only a few counts were recorded for this clonotype. J is TRBJ2-5 and V is TRBV6-6; 7 bases are shared with TRBD2. Germline V gene data show CDR1 as MNHNY and CDR2 as SVGAGI (reference sequence). The CDR3 has 11 amino acids. V shed 10 bases, J shed 7 bases, and the junction held 6 bases outside the gene matches. In DNA, the CDR3 is TGTGCCATACGGGGGGTTTGGACCCAGTACTTC. It encodes CAIRGVWTQYF.

The sample holds a few counts of this clonotype. The CDR3 here is CASSRPGQRNTEAFF. The CDR3 nucleotides are TGTGCCAGCAGCAGGCCGGGACAAAGGAACACTGAAGCTTTCTTT. The rearrangement uses TRBV3-1 and TRBJ1-1, with D possibly being TRBD1 (6 bases). This CDR3 is 15 amino acids long. Germline loops: CDR1 LGHDT, CDR2 YNNKEL (reference sequence). Between the trimmed V and J ends, which lost 5 bases and 1 base, there was a span of 14 bases. The whole variable domain, filled in from reference TRBV3-1 and TRBJ1-1, reads DTAVSQTPKYLVTQMGNDKSIKCEQNLGHDTMYWYKQDSKKFLKIMFSYNNKELIINETVPNRFSPKSPDKAHLNLHINSLELGDSAVYFCASSRPGQRNTEAFFGQGTRLTVV.

The CDR3 region has the DNA TGTGCCACCAGCAGAGATCGGCGGGGTTCGGATGGCTACACCTTC. It specifies CATSRDRRGSDGYTF. The chain employs TRBV15 and TRBJ1-2; D unresolved. Deletions cut 0 bases from V and 6 bases from J, with 14 bases between. Germline V gene sequence: CDR1 LNHNV, CDR2 YYDKDF (reference sequence). This CDR3 has 15 residues.

This chain joins TRBV27 and TRBJ2-6, with 11 bases that match TRBD1. Trimming at V came to 5 bases and at J to 0 bases, leaving 6 bases not matched to a gene. Germline-derived CDR1 and CDR2 are MNHEY and SMNVEV (reference sequence). The CDR3 runs 18 residues. CDR3 sequence: CASSPSGTGGSGANVLTF. CDR3 DNA: TGTGCCAGCAGTCCTTCCGGGACAGGGGGCTCTGGGGCCAACGTCCTGACTTTC.